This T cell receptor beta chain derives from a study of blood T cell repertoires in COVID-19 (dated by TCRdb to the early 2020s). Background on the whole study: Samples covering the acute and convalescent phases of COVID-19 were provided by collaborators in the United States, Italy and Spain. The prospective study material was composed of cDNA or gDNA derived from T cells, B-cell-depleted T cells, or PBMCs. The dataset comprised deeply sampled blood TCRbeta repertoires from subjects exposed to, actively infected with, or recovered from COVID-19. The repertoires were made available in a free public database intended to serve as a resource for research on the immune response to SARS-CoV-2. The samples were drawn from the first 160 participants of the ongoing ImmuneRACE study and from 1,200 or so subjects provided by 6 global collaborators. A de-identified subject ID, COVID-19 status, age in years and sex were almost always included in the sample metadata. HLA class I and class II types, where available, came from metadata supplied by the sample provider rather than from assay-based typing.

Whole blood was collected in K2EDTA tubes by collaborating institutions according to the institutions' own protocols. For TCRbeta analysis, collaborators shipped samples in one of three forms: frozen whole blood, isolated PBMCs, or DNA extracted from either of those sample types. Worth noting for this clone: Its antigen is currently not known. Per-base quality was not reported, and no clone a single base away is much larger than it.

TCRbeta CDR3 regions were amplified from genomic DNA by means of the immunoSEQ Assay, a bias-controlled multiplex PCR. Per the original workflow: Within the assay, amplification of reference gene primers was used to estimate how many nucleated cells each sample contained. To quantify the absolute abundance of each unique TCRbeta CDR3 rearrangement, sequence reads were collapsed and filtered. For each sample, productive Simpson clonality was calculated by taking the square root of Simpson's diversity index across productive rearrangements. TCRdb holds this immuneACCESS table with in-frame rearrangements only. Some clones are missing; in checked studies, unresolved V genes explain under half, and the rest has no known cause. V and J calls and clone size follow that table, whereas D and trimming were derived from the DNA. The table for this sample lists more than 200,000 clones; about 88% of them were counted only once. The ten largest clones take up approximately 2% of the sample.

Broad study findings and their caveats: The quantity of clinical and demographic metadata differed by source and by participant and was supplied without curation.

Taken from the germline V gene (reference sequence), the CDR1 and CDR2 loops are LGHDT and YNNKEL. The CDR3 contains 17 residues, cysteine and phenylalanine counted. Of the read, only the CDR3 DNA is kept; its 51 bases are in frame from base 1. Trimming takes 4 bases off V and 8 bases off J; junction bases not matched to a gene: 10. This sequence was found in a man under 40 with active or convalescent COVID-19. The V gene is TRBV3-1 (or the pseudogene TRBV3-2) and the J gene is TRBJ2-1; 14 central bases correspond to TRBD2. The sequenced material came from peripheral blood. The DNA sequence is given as TGTGCCAGCAGCCCGGACGACGGGACTAGCGGGGGCCATGAGCAGTTCTTC. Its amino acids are CASSPDDGTSGGHEQFF.